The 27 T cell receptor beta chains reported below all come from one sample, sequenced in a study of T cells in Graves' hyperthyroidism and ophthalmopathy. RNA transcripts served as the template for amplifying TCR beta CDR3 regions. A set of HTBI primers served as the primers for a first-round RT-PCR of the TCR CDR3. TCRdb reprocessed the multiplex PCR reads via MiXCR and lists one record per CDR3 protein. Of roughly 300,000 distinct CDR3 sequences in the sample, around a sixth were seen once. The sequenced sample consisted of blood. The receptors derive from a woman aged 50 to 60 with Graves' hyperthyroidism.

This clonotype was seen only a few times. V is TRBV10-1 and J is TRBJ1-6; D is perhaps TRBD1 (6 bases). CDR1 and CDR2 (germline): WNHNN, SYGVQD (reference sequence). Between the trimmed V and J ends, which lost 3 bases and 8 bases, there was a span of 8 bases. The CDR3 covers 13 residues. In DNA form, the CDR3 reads TGCGCCAGCAGTGATAACAGGGATTCACCCCTCCACTTT. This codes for CASSDNRDSPLHF.

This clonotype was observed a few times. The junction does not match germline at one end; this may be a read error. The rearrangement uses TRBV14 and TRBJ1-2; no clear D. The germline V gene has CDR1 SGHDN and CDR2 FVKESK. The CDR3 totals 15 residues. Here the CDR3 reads CASSQDVGSRLVSAF. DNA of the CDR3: TGTGCCAGCAGCCAAGATGTGGGGTCCCGCCTCGTCTCGGCCTTC.

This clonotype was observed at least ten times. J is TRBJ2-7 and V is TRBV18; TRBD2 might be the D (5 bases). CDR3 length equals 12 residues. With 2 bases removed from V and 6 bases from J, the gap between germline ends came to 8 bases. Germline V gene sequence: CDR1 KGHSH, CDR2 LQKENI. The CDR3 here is CASSPDGGEQYV. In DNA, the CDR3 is TGTGCCAGCTCACCAGATGGAGGCGAGCAGTACGTC.

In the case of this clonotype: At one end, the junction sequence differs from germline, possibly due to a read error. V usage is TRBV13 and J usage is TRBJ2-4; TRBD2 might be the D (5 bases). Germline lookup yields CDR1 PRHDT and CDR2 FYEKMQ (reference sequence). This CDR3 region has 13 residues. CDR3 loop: CASSLERRNIQCF. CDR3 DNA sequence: TGTGCCAGCAGCTTAGAAAGGAGGAACATTCAGTGCTTC.

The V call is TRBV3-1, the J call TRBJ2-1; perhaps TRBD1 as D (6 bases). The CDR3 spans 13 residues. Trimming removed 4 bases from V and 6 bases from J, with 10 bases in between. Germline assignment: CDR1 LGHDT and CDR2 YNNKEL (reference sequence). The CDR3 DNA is TGTGCCAGCAGCCTCGGACAGTCCAATGAGCAGTTCTTC. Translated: CASSLGQSNEQFF.

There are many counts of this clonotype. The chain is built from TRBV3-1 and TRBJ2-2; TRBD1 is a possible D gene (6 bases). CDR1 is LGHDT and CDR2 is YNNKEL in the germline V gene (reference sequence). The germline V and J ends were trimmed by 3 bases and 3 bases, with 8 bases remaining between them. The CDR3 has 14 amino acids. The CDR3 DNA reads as TGTGCCAGCAGCCACTACAGGGACACCGGGGAGCTGTTTTTT. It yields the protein CASSHYRDTGELFF.

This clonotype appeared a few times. CDR3 sequence: CSVGPENYGYTF. CDR3 sequence (DNA): TGCAGCGTTGGTCCAGAAAACTATGGCTACACCTTC. V and J are TRBV29-1 and TRBJ1-2, with D unresolved. Trimming removed 4 bases from V and 2 bases from J, with 8 bases in between. CDR1 is SQVTM and CDR2 is ANQGSEA in the germline V gene. This CDR3 contains 12 residues.

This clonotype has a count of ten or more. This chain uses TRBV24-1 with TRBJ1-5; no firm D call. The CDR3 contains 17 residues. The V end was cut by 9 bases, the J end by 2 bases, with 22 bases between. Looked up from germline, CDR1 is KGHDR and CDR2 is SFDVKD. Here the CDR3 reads CATGLRSATGGNQPQHF. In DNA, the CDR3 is TGTGCCACCGGGTTGAGGTCCGCGACTGGGGGCAATCAGCCCCAGCATTTT.

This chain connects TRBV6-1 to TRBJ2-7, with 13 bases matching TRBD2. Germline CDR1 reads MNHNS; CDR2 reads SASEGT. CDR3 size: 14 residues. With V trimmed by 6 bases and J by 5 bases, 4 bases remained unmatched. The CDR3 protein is CASRGLAGKNEQYF. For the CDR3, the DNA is TGTGCCAGCAGGGGACTAGCGGGAAAGAACGAGCAGTACTTC.

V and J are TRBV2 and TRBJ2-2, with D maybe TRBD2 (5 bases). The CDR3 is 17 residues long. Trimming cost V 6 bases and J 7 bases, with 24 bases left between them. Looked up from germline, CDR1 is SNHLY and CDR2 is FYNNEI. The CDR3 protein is CASRKRSSGERSGELFF. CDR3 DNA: TGTGCCAGCAGAAAAAGGTCGAGCGGAGAAAGAAGCGGGGAGCTGTTTTTT.

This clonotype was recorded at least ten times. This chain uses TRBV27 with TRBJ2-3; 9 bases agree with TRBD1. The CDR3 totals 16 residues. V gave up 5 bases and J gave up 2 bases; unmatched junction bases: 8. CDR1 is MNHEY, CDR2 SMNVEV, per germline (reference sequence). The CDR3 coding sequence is TGTGCCAGCAGTGAGCTCGGGACAGGGCACACAGATACGCAGTATTTT. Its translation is CASSELGTGHTDTQYF.

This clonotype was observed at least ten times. The CDR3 DNA reads as TGTGCCAGCCCTAATCCCCTCGCGGGAGGGCCAAGTGAGCAGTTCTTC. Its protein is CASPNPLAGGPSEQFF. The chain is built from TRBV28 and TRBJ2-1, with 9 bases that match TRBD2. The V gene end was trimmed by 8 bases and the J gene end by 9 bases; junction bases not matched to a gene: 17. The V gene's germline CDR1 is MDHEN and CDR2 SYDVKM. The CDR3 consists of 16 residues.

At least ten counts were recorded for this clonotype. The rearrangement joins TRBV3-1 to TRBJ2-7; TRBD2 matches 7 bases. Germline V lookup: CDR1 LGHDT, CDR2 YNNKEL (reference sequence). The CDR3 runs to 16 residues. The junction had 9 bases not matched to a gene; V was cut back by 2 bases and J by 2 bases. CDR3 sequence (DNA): TGTGCCAGCAGCCAACAGGCCGGGGGGATTGCCTACGAGCAGTACTTC. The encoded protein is CASSQQAGGIAYEQYF.

This CDR3 is CASSSLDRDYGYTF. CDR3 nucleotides: TGTGCCAGCAGCTCGCTAGACAGGGACTATGGCTACACCTTC. The chain is built from TRBV5-5 and TRBJ1-2; 7 bases fit TRBD1. J was trimmed by 3 bases and V by 3 bases; bases with no gene match: 5. This CDR3 is 14 amino acids long. The germline CDR1 and CDR2 sequences are SGHKS and YYEKEE (reference sequence).

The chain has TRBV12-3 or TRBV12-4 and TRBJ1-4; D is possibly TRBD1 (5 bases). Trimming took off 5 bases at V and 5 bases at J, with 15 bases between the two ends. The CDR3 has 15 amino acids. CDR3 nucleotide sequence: TGTGCCAGCAGTACCCCGACAGCATCAAATGAAAAACTGTTTTTT. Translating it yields CASSTPTASNEKLFF.

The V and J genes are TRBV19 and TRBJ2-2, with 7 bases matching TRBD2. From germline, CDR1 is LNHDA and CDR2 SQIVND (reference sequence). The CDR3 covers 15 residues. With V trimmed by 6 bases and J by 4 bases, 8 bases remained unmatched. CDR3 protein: CASSGGPGGTGELFF. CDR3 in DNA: TGTGCCAGTAGCGGAGGACCGGGGGGCACCGGGGAGCTGTTTTTT.

The CDR3 nucleotides are TGTGCCAGCAGCTTAGGATCGCTCGCAGATACGCAGTATTTT. Translated, it gives CASSLGSLADTQYF. The chain has TRBV5-6 and TRBJ2-3; D is undetermined. The germline V gene encodes CDR1 SGHDT and CDR2 YYEEEE. Trimming took 2 bases from V and 4 from J, leaving 11 bases between them. The CDR3 totals 14 residues.

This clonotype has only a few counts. This CDR3 reads CASSESTGILMNEQFF. The CDR3 DNA follows: TGCGCCAGCAGTGAGTCAACAGGGATCCTAATGAATGAGCAGTTCTTC. The rearrangement uses TRBV10-2 and TRBJ2-1, with D possibly matching TRBD1 (6 bases). This CDR3 is 16 amino acids long. V lost 0 bases and J lost 7, with 16 bases in between. The germline CDR1 and CDR2 sequences are WSHSY and SAAADI.

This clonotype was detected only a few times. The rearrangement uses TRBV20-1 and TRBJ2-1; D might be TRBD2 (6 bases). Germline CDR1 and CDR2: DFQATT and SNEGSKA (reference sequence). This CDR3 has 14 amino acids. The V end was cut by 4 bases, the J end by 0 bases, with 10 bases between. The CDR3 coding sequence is TGCAGTGCTATAATCGGGAGCTCCTACAATGAGCAGTTCTTC. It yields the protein CSAIIGSSYNEQFF.

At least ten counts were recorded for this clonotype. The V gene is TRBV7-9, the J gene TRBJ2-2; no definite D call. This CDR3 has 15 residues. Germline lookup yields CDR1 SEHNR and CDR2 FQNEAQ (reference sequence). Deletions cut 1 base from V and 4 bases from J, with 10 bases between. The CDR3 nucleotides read TGTGCCAGCAGCTTAGGAGACTCAAGCACCGGGGAGCTGTTTTTT. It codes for CASSLGDSSTGELFF.

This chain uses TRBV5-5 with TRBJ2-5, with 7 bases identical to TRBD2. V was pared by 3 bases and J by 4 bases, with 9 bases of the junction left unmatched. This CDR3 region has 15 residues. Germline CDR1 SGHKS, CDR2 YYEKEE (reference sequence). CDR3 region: CASSSLGGMAETQYF. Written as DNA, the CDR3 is TGTGCCAGCAGCTCCCTCGGGGGGATGGCAGAGACCCAGTACTTC.

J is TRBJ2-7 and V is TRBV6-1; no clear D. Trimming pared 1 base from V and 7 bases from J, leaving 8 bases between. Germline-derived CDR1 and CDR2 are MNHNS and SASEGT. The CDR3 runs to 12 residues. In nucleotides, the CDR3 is TGTGCCAGCAGTGAAGACGGTTGGGAGCAGTACGTC. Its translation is CASSEDGWEQYV.

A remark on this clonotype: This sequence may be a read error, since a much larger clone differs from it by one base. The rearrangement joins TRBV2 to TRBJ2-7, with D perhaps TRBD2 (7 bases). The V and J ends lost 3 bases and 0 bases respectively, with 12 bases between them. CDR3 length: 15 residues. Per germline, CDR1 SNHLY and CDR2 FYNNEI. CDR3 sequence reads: CASSEVGGLSYEQYV. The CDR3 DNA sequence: TGTGCCAGCAGTGAGGTCGGGGGGCTCTCCTACGAGCAGTACGTC.

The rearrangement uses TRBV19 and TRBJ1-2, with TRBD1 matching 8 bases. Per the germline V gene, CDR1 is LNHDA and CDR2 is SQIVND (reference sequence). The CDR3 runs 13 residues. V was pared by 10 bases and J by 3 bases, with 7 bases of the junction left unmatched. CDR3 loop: CATYETGDYGYTF. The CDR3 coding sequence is TGTGCCACATACGAGACAGGGGACTATGGCTACACCTTC.

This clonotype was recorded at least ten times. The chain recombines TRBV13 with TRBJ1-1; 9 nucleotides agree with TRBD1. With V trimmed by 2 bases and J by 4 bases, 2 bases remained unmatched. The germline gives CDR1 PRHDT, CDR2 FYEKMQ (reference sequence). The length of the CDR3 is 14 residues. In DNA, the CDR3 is TGTGCCAGCAGCTTATTGACAGGGGGCACTGAAGCTTTCTTT. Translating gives CASSLLTGGTEAFF.

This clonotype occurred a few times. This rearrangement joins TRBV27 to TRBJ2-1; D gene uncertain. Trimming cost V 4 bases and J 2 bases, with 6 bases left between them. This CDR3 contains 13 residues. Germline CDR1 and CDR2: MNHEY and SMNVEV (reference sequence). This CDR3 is CASSYTAYNEQFF. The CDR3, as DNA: TGTGCCAGCAGTTACACAGCCTACAATGAGCAGTTCTTC.

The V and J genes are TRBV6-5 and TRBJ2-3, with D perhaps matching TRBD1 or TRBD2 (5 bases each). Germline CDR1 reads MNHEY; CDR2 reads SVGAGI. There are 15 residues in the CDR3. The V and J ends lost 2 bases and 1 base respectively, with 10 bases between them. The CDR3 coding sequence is TGTGCCAGCAGTTACCGGGACGGGGGCACAGATACGCAGTATTTT. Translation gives CASSYRDGGTDTQYF.